One and the same sample provided the 8 T cell receptor beta chains below, sequenced in a study of cytomegalovirus exposure and HLA in healthy donors. PCR used 60 Vbeta primers and 13 Jbeta primers. The data were produced by immunoSEQ multiplex PCR, yet TCRdb's version contains in-frame clones alone and is incomplete. The sample consists of some 150,000 clones, over 65% of them appearing once. The sequenced material came from PBMCs. The receptors stem from a female donor in good health and CMV-seronegative.

This chain uses TRBV28 with TRBJ2-7, with a possible D match to TRBD2 (6 bases). Trimming left V 6 bases short and J 4 bases short, with 19 bases between. The CDR3 is made up of 15 amino acids. CDR1 and CDR2 from the germline V gene are MDHEN and SYDVKM. CDR3: CASRGNGRGRYEQYF. The CDR3 DNA sequence: TGTGCCAGCAGGGGTAACGGGCGGGGACGGTACGAGCAGTACTTC.

The J gene is TRBJ2-3, the V gene TRBV30; D possibly corresponds to TRBD2 (6 bases). This CDR3 region has 14 residues. The V gene lost 5 bases and the J gene lost 4 bases, with 16 bases spanning the gap. CDR1 and CDR2 from the germline V gene are GTSNPN and SVGIG (reference sequence). In DNA, the CDR3 is TGTGCCTGGGGTAGGGGCGGGGCGGCAGATACGCAGTATTTT. It specifies CAWGRGGAADTQYF.

The chain is built from TRBV7-9 and TRBJ1-5; 7 nucleotides agree with TRBD1. CDR1 and CDR2 (germline): SEHNR, FQNEAQ (reference sequence). The V gene end was trimmed by 5 bases and the J gene end by 7 bases; junction bases not matched to a gene: 5. This CDR3 is built from 13 residues. CDR3 in amino acids: CASSRQGGQPQHF. As DNA, the CDR3 is TGTGCCAGCAGCCGACAGGGCGGACAGCCCCAGCATTTT. Complete variable domain (other parts from reference TRBV7-9 and TRBJ1-5): DTGVSQNPRHKITKRGQNVTFRCDPISEHNRLYWYRQTLGQGPEFLTYFQNEAQLEKSRLLSDRFSAERPKGSFSTLEIQRTEQGDSAMYLCASSRQGGQPQHFGDGTRLSIL.

As regards this clone: Germline is not matched at one junction end, which may reflect a read error. As DNA, the CDR3 is TGTGCCAGTAGTGCTCCCACGGCTGGGGCCAACGGCCTGACTTTC. Residues: CASSAPTAGANGLTF. The genes are TRBV19 and TRBJ2-6, with D possibly TRBD1 on 5 matching bases. The CDR3 sequence is 15 residues long. The germline V gene has CDR1 LNHDA and CDR2 SQIVND (reference sequence).

The rearrangement uses TRBV28 and TRBJ1-4; 10 bases align to TRBD1. The CDR3 sequence is 15 residues long. The V gene end was trimmed by 6 bases and the J gene end by 6 bases; junction bases not matched to a gene: 7. From germline, CDR1 is MDHEN and CDR2 SYDVKM. The CDR3 spells CASSRGTGVDEKLFF. The DNA of the CDR3 is TGTGCCAGCAGCCGTGGGACAGGGGTTGATGAAAAACTGTTTTTT.

CDR3 coding DNA: TGTGCCAGTAAGGTCGGACAGGGAGGCACCTACGAGCAGTACTTC. This encodes CASKVGQGGTYEQYF. The chain couples TRBV19 to TRBJ2-7, with 8 bases aligning to TRBD1. With V trimmed by 7 bases and J by 2 bases, 10 bases remained unmatched. CDR3 length equals 15 residues. Germline CDR1 and CDR2: LNHDA and SQIVND (reference sequence).

The rearrangement joins TRBV5-8 to TRBJ1-5; D unclear. The CDR3 runs 15 residues. Trimming cost V 0 bases and J 2 bases, with 9 bases left between them. Germline lookup yields CDR1 SGHTS and CDR2 YDEGEE. CDR3: CASSLEGRGNQPQHF. Written as DNA, the CDR3 is TGTGCCAGCAGCTTGGAAGGGCGGGGCAATCAGCCCCAGCATTTT.

The rearrangement uses TRBV5-1 and TRBJ1-1, with a weak D call TRBD1 (5 bases). Germline-derived CDR1 and CDR2 are SGHRS and YFSETQ. Trimming cost V 4 bases and J 0 bases, with 10 bases left between them. The CDR3 contains 14 residues. CDR3 coding DNA: TGCGCCAGCAGCGTGACAGCTATGAACACTGAAGCTTTCTTT. Its protein is CASSVTAMNTEAFF.